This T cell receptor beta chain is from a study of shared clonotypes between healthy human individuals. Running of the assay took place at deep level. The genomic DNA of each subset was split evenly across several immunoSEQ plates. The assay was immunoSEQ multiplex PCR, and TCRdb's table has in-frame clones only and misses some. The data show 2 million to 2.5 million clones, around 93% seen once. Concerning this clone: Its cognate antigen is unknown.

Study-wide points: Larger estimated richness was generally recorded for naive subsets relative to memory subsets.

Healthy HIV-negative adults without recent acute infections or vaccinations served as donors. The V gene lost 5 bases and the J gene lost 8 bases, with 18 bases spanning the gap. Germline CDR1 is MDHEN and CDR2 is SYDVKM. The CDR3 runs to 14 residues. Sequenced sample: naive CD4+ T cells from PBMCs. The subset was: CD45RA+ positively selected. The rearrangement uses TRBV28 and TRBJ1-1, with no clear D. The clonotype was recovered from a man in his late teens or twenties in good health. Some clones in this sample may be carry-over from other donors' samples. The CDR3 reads CASSTGGAWGEAFF. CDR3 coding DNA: TGTGCCAGCAGTACGGGAGGCGCTTGGGGAGAAGCTTTCTTT.